These 13 T cell receptor beta chains were all obtained from the same sample, sequenced in a study of cytomegalovirus exposure and HLA in healthy donors. The PCR made use of 60 Vbeta and 13 Jbeta primers. Sequencing used immunoSEQ multiplex PCR; TCRdb keeps in-frame clones, though not all of them. Of roughly 99,000 clones listed, 79% are singletons. The sample was PBMCs. Receptors originate from a male donor in good health and CMV-seropositive.

This clone came up once. The V gene is TRBV7-6, the J gene TRBJ2-7; 8 bases are shared with TRBD1. CDR3 length: 17 amino acids. V shed 1 base and J 0 bases; nucleotides not matched to a gene: 8. Germline lookup yields CDR1 SGHVS and CDR2 FNYEAQ. The CDR3 is CASSLDRRQGPSYEQYF. CDR3 bases: TGTGCCAGCAGCTTAGATAGGAGACAGGGGCCCTCCTACGAGCAGTACTTC.

The V and J genes are TRBV2 and TRBJ2-1, with D hard to call. Germline V gene lookup returns CDR1 SNHLY and CDR2 FYNNEI. The V gene lost 2 bases and the J gene lost 5 bases, with 7 bases spanning the gap. CDR3 length equals 13 residues. The CDR3 sequence is CASSELLNNEQFF. CDR3 DNA: TGTGCCAGCAGTGAACTGCTAAACAATGAGCAGTTCTTC.

This clone was picked up a small number of times. The rearrangement uses TRBV19 and TRBJ1-2, with 7 bases aligning to TRBD1. CDR1 and CDR2 from the germline V gene are LNHDA and SQIVND (reference sequence). V lost 6 bases, J lost 6 bases, and 13 bases stayed unmatched. This CDR3 region has 15 residues. CDR3 protein: CASSLVTGAGDGYTF. In DNA form, the CDR3 reads TGTGCCAGTAGCTTAGTCACAGGGGCTGGCGATGGCTACACCTTC.

As concerns this clone: The same CDR3 also results from other DNA sequences found in this sample. The rearrangement joins TRBV30 to TRBJ1-1, with 7 bases identical to TRBD1. This CDR3 is 15 amino acids long. CDR1 and CDR2 from the germline V gene are GTSNPN and SVGIG (reference sequence). With V trimmed by 1 base and J by 6 bases, 11 bases remained unmatched. The CDR3 DNA reads as TGTGCCTGGAGTGCTGACAGGGTGATATGGGCTGAAGCTTTCTTT. This sequence encodes CAWSADRVIWAEAFF.

The V gene is TRBV9, the J gene TRBJ1-1; D might be TRBD1 (6 bases). The CDR3 spans 14 residues. Looked up from germline, CDR1 is SGDLS and CDR2 is YYNGEE. V was shortened by 5 bases and J by 5 bases, with 16 bases between the two germline ends. The CDR3 coding sequence is TGTGCCAGCAGTGGGGGGGCAACAGGGACTGAAGCTTTCTTT. This gives the protein CASSGGATGTEAFF.

The J gene is TRBJ2-3, the V gene TRBV27; 8 bases agree with TRBD1. Per the germline V gene, CDR1 is MNHEY and CDR2 is SMNVEV (reference sequence). The CDR3 consists of 16 residues. The V and J ends lost 5 bases and 6 bases, in that order; junction bases with no gene match: 13. CDR3: CASSMTGAWALDTQYF. In nucleotides, the CDR3 is TGTGCCAGCAGTATGACAGGGGCATGGGCTTTGGATACGCAGTATTTT.

This chain joins TRBV7-2 and TRBJ2-5; 7 bases fit TRBD2. Trimming took 5 bases from V and 4 from J; bases not matched to a gene: 7. This CDR3 has 14 amino acids. The germline gives CDR1 SGHTA, CDR2 FQGNSA. CDR3 sequence reads: CASSPWRGLETQYF. CDR3 bases: TGTGCCAGCAGCCCGTGGCGGGGGTTAGAGACCCAGTACTTC.

The CDR3: CASSIRGPDTQYF. The CDR3 nucleotides are TGTGCCAGCAGTATCAGGGGGCCGGATACGCAGTATTTT. V usage is TRBV5-6 and J usage is TRBJ2-3; TRBD1 aligns across 8 bases. The CDR3 length is 13 residues. The V gene's germline CDR1 is SGHDT and CDR2 YYEEEE. The J segment lost 6 bases and the V segment lost 5 bases, leaving 5 bases of the junction unmatched.

This clone appeared a single time. The same CDR3 can be traced to other DNA sequences in this sample. The V call is TRBV11-3, the J call TRBJ1-1; no firm D call. V lost 1 base to trimming and J lost 8 bases, with 5 bases between them. Germline V lookup: CDR1 SGHNT, CDR2 YENEEA. The CDR3 extends over 11 amino acids. The CDR3 here is CASSLGAEAFF. As DNA, the CDR3 is TGTGCCAGCAGCTTAGGAGCGGAAGCTTTCTTT.

CDR3 sequence reads: CASSPSVEGTEAFF. The DNA of the CDR3 is TGCGCCAGCAGCCCCTCGGTGGAGGGGACTGAAGCTTTCTTT. The chain employs TRBV5-1 and TRBJ1-1; TRBD1 is a possible D gene (5 bases). Trimming removed 4 bases from V and 5 bases from J, with 15 bases in between. This CDR3 comprises 14 residues. Germline CDR1 SGHRS, CDR2 YFSETQ.

The count of this clone is one. DNA for the CDR3: TGTGCCAGCAGCGTCGGACAGAAATATGGCTACACCTTC. Protein: CASSVGQKYGYTF. The chain combines TRBV5-4 with TRBJ1-2; possibly TRBD1 for D (6 bases). Between the trimmed V and J ends, which lost 4 bases and 5 bases, there was a span of 12 bases. The CDR3 totals 13 residues. CDR1 SGHNT and CDR2 YYREEE come from the germline V gene (reference sequence). Using reference TRBV5-4 and TRBJ1-2 for the parts outside the CDR3, the full variable domain is ETGVTQSPTHLIKTRGQQVTLRCSSQSGHNTVSWYQQALGQGPQFIFQYYREEENGRGNFPPRFSGLQFPNYSSELNVNALELDDSALYLCASSVGQKYGYTFGSGTRLTVV.

The chain has TRBV18 and TRBJ1-2; TRBD1 matches 8 bases. Unmatched junction bases numbered 5, after V lost 3 bases and J lost 8 bases. CDR1 and CDR2 from the germline V gene are KGHSH and LQKENI. The CDR3 length is 13 residues. The CDR3 region has the DNA TGTGCCAGCTCACCCGACAGGGGTAACGGCTACACCTTC. This encodes CASSPDRGNGYTF.

The chain is built from TRBV4-2 and TRBJ2-5; D possibly corresponds to TRBD2 (5 bases). Trimming took off 4 bases at V and 5 bases at J, with 17 bases between the two ends. Germline V gene data show CDR1 as LGHNA and CDR2 as YNFKEQ. The CDR3 contains 15 residues. CDR3 protein: CASSRRTGVDETQYF. CDR3 DNA sequence: TGTGCCAGCAGCCGAAGGACCGGGGTGGACGAGACCCAGTACTTC.